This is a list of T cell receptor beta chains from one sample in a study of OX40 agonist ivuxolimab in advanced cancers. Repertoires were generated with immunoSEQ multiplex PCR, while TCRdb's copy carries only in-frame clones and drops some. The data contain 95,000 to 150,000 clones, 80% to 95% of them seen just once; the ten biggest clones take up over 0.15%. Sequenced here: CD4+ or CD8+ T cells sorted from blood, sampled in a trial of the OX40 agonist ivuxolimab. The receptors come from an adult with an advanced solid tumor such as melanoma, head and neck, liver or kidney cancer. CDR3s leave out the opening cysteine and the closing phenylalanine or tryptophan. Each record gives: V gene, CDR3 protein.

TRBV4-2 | ASSLSGVSSYNEQF
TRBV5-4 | ASSSPGQGFAEQY
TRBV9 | ASSVAPSYEQY
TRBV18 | ASSPPGVGQSPEAF
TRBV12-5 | ASGLGQGRGF
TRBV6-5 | ASSYSGRGRTEAF
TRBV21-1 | ASSKESSGHSGANVLT
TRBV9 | ASSVREGGNGELF
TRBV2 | ASTGTGAANEKLF
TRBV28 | ASSFARTRDEQY
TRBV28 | ASSERVKGTIY
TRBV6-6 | ASSYARGTSDEQY
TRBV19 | ASSQVRGNQPQH
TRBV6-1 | ASSEVGGRRSYEQY
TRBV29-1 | SGRGLQTDTQY
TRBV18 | ASSPLAGVNEQF
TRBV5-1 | ASSPEPRELETQY
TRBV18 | ASSPGAGVGDEKLF
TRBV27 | ASSLTRSTDTQY
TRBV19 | ASSAQRGGVAGNSPLH
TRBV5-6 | ASSLRREEAF
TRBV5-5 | ASSHLRGMETNEKLF
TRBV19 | ASSNLRLKNTGELF
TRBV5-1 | ATKAGTDNSPLH
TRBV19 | ASSHLGLTGPGEKLF
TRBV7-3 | ASRMDLGYEQY
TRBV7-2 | ASSRAGAQAETQY
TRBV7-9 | ASSLAGTGLLTGYEQY
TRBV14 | ASSQEGTRVRFNTGELF
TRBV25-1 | ASRGRTGTRAF
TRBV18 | ASSPPSSNTGELF
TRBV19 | ASSMAASTDTQY
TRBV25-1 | ASSRSWETQY
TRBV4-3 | ASSQTGNTIY
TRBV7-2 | ASSSPGVHEQY
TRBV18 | ASSPLGTSSNEQF
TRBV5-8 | ASSLLVGAGTGELF
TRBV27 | ASSLGSRGTQY
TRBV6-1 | ASSEAGPGSSETQY
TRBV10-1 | ASSEFSWGEAF
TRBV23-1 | ASSQGDPLKLF
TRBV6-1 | ASRTSGGAYEQY
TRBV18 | ASSLGAGALTDTQY
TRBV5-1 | ASSLDPRDGNEKLF
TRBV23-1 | ASSRLCGWGNQPQH